One and the same sample provided the 27 T cell receptor beta chains below, sequenced in a study of radiation and T cells in renal cell carcinoma (dated by TCRdb to about 2020). The library relied on the immunoSEQ multiplex PCR assay. TCRdb holds this immuneACCESS table with in-frame rearrangements only. Some clones are missing; in checked studies, unresolved V genes explain under half, and the rest has no known cause. For this sample the table gives some 130,000 clones, of which 88% were detected only once. The top ten hold 5.8% of the sample. Explained via the paper, the time point label denotes: blood 2 weeks post-SBRT. The treatment or condition label, as the study defines it: 15 Gy SBRT to primary tumor, nephrectomy 4 weeks later. This material consisted of blood, taken from a patient whose treatment included radiotherapy and nephrectomy. Receptors originate from a woman in her 70s with renal cell carcinoma.

The chain has TRBV19 and TRBJ2-1; 7 bases map to TRBD1. The J segment lost 5 bases and the V segment lost 6 bases, leaving 4 bases of the junction unmatched. The CDR3 is made up of 13 amino acids. Germline-derived CDR1 and CDR2 are LNHDA and SQIVND (reference sequence). CDR3 residues: CASRRDRHNEQFF. Here the CDR3 DNA reads TGTGCCAGTAGGAGGGACAGACACAATGAGCAGTTCTTC.

The rearrangement links TRBV20-1 to TRBJ1-1; D is undetermined. CDR3 length equals 10 residues. CDR1 is DFQATT and CDR2 is SNEGSKA in the germline V gene (reference sequence). Trimming removed 8 bases from V and 4 bases from J, with 8 bases in between. The DNA of the CDR3 is TGCAGTTCATGGTCCACTGAAGCTTTCTTT. Translated, it gives CSSWSTEAFF.

The chain joins TRBV12-5 to TRBJ1-2, with D perhaps TRBD1 (6 bases). V lost 3 bases to trimming and J lost 4 bases, with 12 bases between them. This CDR3 has 14 residues. The germline CDR1 and CDR2 sequences are LGHNT and FRNRAP. In nucleotides, the CDR3 is TGTGCTAGTGGTTTAGCAGGGGTGAGCTATGGCTACACCTTC. Its translation: CASGLAGVSYGYTF.

The genes are TRBV11-2 and TRBJ2-1; D is uncertain. The CDR3 loop spans 16 amino acids. The germline V gene encodes CDR1 SGHAT and CDR2 FQNNGV. Trimming pared 2 bases from V and 0 bases from J, leaving 11 bases between. CDR3 sequence reads: CASSLLSFSSYNEQFF. In DNA, the CDR3 is TGTGCCAGCAGCTTACTGTCCTTCAGCTCCTACAATGAGCAGTTCTTC.

Comment on this clone: The sample carries other DNA sequences with the same CDR3. The rearrangement uses TRBV7-6 and TRBJ2-2; the D is unclear. Germline CDR1 reads SGHVS; CDR2 reads FNYEAQ. Between the trimmed V and J ends, which lost 2 bases and 4 bases, there was a span of 5 bases. The CDR3 has 13 amino acids. CDR3 nucleotide sequence: TGTGCCAGCAGCTTAAGGGCCACCGGGGAGCTGTTTTTT. Encoded protein: CASSLRATGELFF.

This clone was seen only a few times. The chain carries TRBV10-3 and TRBJ1-3; tentatively, D is TRBD1 (6 bases). This CDR3 is 13 amino acids long. V gave up 4 bases and J gave up 2 bases, with 6 bases separating them. Germline-derived CDR1 and CDR2 are ENHRY and SYGVKD. In DNA form, the CDR3 reads TGTGCCATCAGTGGGACAGCTGGAAACACCATATATTTT. Translating it yields CAISGTAGNTIYF.

The chain joins TRBV6-5 to TRBJ2-2, with no clear D. Germline V gene data show CDR1 as MNHEY and CDR2 as SVGAGI. V lost 7 bases, J lost 0 bases, and 12 bases lay in between. This CDR3 spans 15 amino acids. CDR3 loop: CASKRSVTNTGELFF. CDR3 sequence (DNA): TGTGCCAGCAAACGTTCAGTTACGAACACCGGGGAGCTGTTTTTT.

The rearrangement uses TRBV11-3 and TRBJ2-7; 13 bases are shared with TRBD2. From germline, CDR1 is SGHNT and CDR2 YENEEA. The CDR3 spans 16 residues. Trimming took 3 bases from V and 6 from J; bases not matched to a gene: 8. The DNA for the CDR3 is TGTGCCAGCAGCTTCTTACTAGCGGGGGGGCTTGGCGAGCAGTACTTC. Translating it yields CASSFLLAGGLGEQYF.

This chain connects TRBV5-1 to TRBJ2-3; D call uncertain. V was clipped by 3 bases and J by 1 base, with 12 bases between them. CDR3 length: 15 amino acids. Germline loops: CDR1 SGHRS, CDR2 YFSETQ. The CDR3 DNA sequence: TGCGCCAGCAGCTGGTCCGCCGCGGGCACAGATACGCAGTATTTT. The encoded protein is CASSWSAAGTDTQYF. The variable domain in full, with the rest retrieved from reference TRBV5-1 and TRBJ2-3, is KAGVTQTPRYLIKTRGQQVTLSCSPISGHRSVSWYQQTPGQGLQFLFEYFSETQRNKGNFPGRFSGRQFSNSRSEMNVSTLELGDSALYLCASSWSAAGTDTQYFGPGTRLTVL.

This clone appeared a single time. The chain carries TRBV4-2 and TRBJ1-1; perhaps TRBD1 as D (6 bases). CDR1 LGHNA and CDR2 YNFKEQ come from the germline V gene. The CDR3 sequence is 16 residues long. V lost 0 bases to trimming and J lost 3 bases, with 14 bases between them. The CDR3 spells CASSQDLGGSDTEAFF. Written as DNA, the CDR3 is TGTGCCAGCAGCCAAGATTTAGGGGGGAGCGACACTGAAGCTTTCTTT.

This sequence joins TRBV10-3 and TRBJ2-2, with TRBD1 identical over 7 bases. CDR3 length: 15 amino acids. Looked up from germline, CDR1 is ENHRY and CDR2 is SYGVKD. The J segment lost 4 bases and the V segment lost 2 bases, leaving 4 bases of the junction unmatched. DNA of the CDR3: TGTGCCATCAGTGAGGCCACAGGGGTCACCGGGGAGCTGTTTTTT. It codes for CAISEATGVTGELFF.

This rearrangement joins TRBV10-3 to TRBJ2-3, with TRBD2 identical over 11 bases. The CDR3 is 16 amino acids. CDR1 ENHRY and CDR2 SYGVKD come from the germline V gene. The ends lost 8 bases at V and 4 bases at J; junction bases unmatched: 11. CDR3 bases: TGTGCCATCGCCACTAGCGGGGGAAAGGGAGCAGATACGCAGTATTTT. Protein product: CAIATSGGKGADTQYF.

Of note for this clone: Sequence at one end of the junction differs from germline and may be a read error. The chain employs TRBV5-1 and TRBJ2-7; 9 bases are a match to TRBD1. This CDR3 has 13 residues. Germline V gene data show CDR1 as SGHRS and CDR2 as YFSETQ. CDR3 DNA sequence: TGCGCCAGCAGCTACCCCGGGACAGGGATGAAAAACTTC. Protein product: CASSYPGTGMKNF.

The rearrangement uses TRBV11-3 and TRBJ2-3, with TRBD2 as a possible D gene (6 bases). Germline V gene data show CDR1 as SGHNT and CDR2 as YENEEA. The CDR3 is 16 amino acids. V gave up 1 base and J gave up 1 base, with 12 bases separating them. CDR3 nucleotides: TGTGCCAGCAGCTTAGTAGGGCGGGGAGGCACAGATACGCAGTATTTT. Translating it yields CASSLVGRGGTDTQYF.

The chain couples TRBV7-8 to TRBJ1-1; tentative D call: TRBD1 (5 bases). Trimming cost V 5 bases and J 3 bases, with 13 bases left between them. Germline V gene data show CDR1 as SGHVS and CDR2 as FQNEAQ. This CDR3 comprises 14 residues. The CDR3, as DNA: TGTGCCAGCAGCGCAGGGCTGGTTGACACTGAAGCTTTCTTT. It encodes CASSAGLVDTEAFF. The full variable domain, with the rest looked up from reference TRBV7-8 and TRBJ1-1, is GAGVSQSPRYKVAKRGQDVALRCDPISGHVSLFWYQQALGQGPEFLTYFQNEAQLDKSGLPSDRFFAERPEGSVSTLKIQRTQQEDSAVYLCASSAGLVDTEAFFGQGTRLTVV.

The V and J genes are TRBV19 and TRBJ2-4; maybe TRBD1 (5 bases). The germline V gene encodes CDR1 LNHDA and CDR2 SQIVND (reference sequence). This CDR3 is 15 amino acids long. V lost 4 bases, J lost 0 bases, and 10 bases lay in between. This CDR3 is CASSSRGIAKNIQYF. CDR3 bases: TGTGCCAGTAGTAGTAGGGGAATAGCCAAAAACATTCAGTACTTC.

The V and J genes are TRBV7-2 and TRBJ2-1; D is perhaps TRBD1 or TRBD2 (5 bases each). Germline loops: CDR1 SGHTA, CDR2 FQGNSA. The CDR3 spans 14 residues. With 8 bases removed from V and 4 bases from J, the gap between germline ends came to 15 bases. CDR3 in amino acids: CASGPLGVYNEQFF. The CDR3 bases are TGTGCCAGCGGTCCCCTGGGGGTTTACAATGAGCAGTTCTTC.

This chain connects TRBV28 to TRBJ2-6; 7 nucleotides line up with TRBD1. Trimming at V came to 5 bases and at J to 0 bases, leaving 13 bases not matched to a gene. Per the germline V gene, CDR1 is MDHEN and CDR2 is SYDVKM. The length of the CDR3 is 19 residues. DNA for the CDR3: TGTGCCAGCAGTCCCCTAAGACAGGGATCTCCCTCTGGGGCCAACGTCCTGACTTTC. Its translation: CASSPLRQGSPSGANVLTF.

The chain combines TRBV9 with TRBJ2-1, with 14 bases lining up with TRBD2. The length of the CDR3 is 19 residues. Germline V CDR1 and CDR2: SGDLS, YYNGEE. V shed 3 bases and J 4 bases; nucleotides not matched to a gene: 12. CDR3 sequence (DNA): TGTGCCAGCAGCGCCCGGACTAGCGGGGGGCCTTTTTCGTACAATGAGCAGTTCTTC. Its protein product is CASSARTSGGPFSYNEQFF.

This chain connects TRBV5-4 to TRBJ2-5; TRBD1 aligns across 7 bases. CDR1 is SGHNT and CDR2 is YYREEE in the germline V gene (reference sequence). The V gene end was trimmed by 4 bases and the J gene end by 0 bases; junction bases not matched to a gene: 6. The CDR3 covers 15 residues. CDR3 region: CASSQSTGHQETQYF. The DNA for the CDR3 is TGTGCCAGCAGCCAATCGACAGGGCACCAAGAGACCCAGTACTTC.

With respect to this clone: At the DNA level, this CDR3 is encoded by other sequences in the same sample as well. The chain recombines TRBV19 with TRBJ1-2; TRBD1 agrees at 10 bases. This CDR3 comprises 13 residues. With 7 bases clipped from V and 8 bases from J, the junction kept 7 bases outside the gene matches. The germline CDR1 and CDR2 sequences are LNHDA and SQIVND (reference sequence). The CDR3 loop reads CASKIGTGDGYTF. Here the CDR3 DNA reads TGTGCCAGTAAGATTGGGACAGGGGACGGCTACACCTTC.

J is TRBJ2-3 and V is TRBV5-1; TRBD2 is a possible D gene (5 bases). The V gene lost 4 bases and the J gene lost 0 bases, with 9 bases spanning the gap. The germline V gene has CDR1 SGHRS and CDR2 YFSETQ. The CDR3 is 14 residues long. This chain's CDR3 is CASSQTTSTDTQYF. In nucleotides, the CDR3 is TGCGCCAGCAGCCAGACTACCAGCACAGATACGCAGTATTTT.

The rearrangement uses TRBV7-9 and TRBJ2-1, with D perhaps TRBD1 or TRBD2 (5 bases each). The CDR3 consists of 14 residues. V dropped 2 bases and J dropped 8 bases, with 13 bases sitting between them. In germline, CDR1 is SEHNR, CDR2 FQNEAQ (reference sequence). CDR3 bases: TGTGCCAGCAGCTTATGGGAGCAGGGCTATGAGCAGTTCTTC. Its protein product is CASSLWEQGYEQFF.

This sequence joins TRBV29-1 and TRBJ1-2; no reliable D call. Trimming cost V 6 bases and J 6 bases, with 5 bases left between them. Germline loops: CDR1 SQVTM, CDR2 ANQGSEA. The CDR3 has 9 amino acids. CDR3 sequence reads: CSVEHGYTF. The CDR3 DNA reads as TGCAGCGTAGAACATGGCTACACCTTC.

CDR3 amino acids: CASGRTDFEAFF. For the CDR3, the DNA is TGTGCCAGCGGACGGACAGATTTCGAAGCTTTCTTT. This sequence joins TRBV6-1 and TRBJ1-1; maybe TRBD1 (6 bases). Trimming removed 8 bases at V and 8 bases at J, with 15 bases between. The CDR3 covers 12 residues. Germline V CDR1 and CDR2: MNHNS, SASEGT.

The J gene is TRBJ2-3, the V gene TRBV19; maybe TRBD2 (6 bases). With 4 bases removed from V and 2 bases from J, the gap between germline ends came to 7 bases. This CDR3 spans 13 amino acids. The germline CDR1 and CDR2 sequences are LNHDA and SQIVND (reference sequence). CDR3 sequence: CASSSGVTDTQYF. The CDR3 DNA sequence: TGTGCCAGTAGTAGCGGGGTCACAGATACGCAGTATTTT.

This clone was counted between two and nine times. The V gene is TRBV30, the J gene TRBJ1-1; D unresolved. Germline lookup yields CDR1 GTSNPN and CDR2 SVGIG (reference sequence). V lost 3 bases and J lost 1, with 9 bases in between. The CDR3 runs 13 residues. CDR3 sequence reads: CAWSKPGNTEAFF. In nucleotides, the CDR3 is TGTGCCTGGAGCAAACCAGGGAACACTGAAGCTTTCTTT.